Shown below are 28 T cell receptor beta chains from a single sample sequenced in a study of shared clonotypes between healthy human individuals. Generated by immunoSEQ multiplex PCR, the TCRdb table keeps only in-frame clones and is missing some. Of some 1 million clones listed, roughly 75% are singletons. The sample taken for sequencing was memory CD4+ T cells sorted from blood. As for subset: CD45RA-negative fraction. These receptors all stem from a man aged 18 to 30 in good health.

The chain carries TRBV4-2 and TRBJ2-5, with D perhaps assigned TRBD1 or TRBD2 (5 bases each). V shed 0 bases and J shed 7 bases, with 18 bases lying between them. This CDR3 region has 16 residues. The germline V gene has CDR1 LGHNA and CDR2 YNFKEQ. The CDR3 sequence: CASSQDRWGPQGTQYF. CDR3 nucleotides: TGTGCCAGCAGCCAAGATCGGTGGGGACCCCAGGGGACCCAGTACTTC.

The chain employs TRBV6-5 and TRBJ1-2; D not certain. The CDR3 contains 14 residues. Trimming left V 2 bases short and J 4 bases short, with 11 bases between. Germline CDR1 MNHEY, CDR2 SVGAGI. CDR3: CASSYRSGSYGYTF. The CDR3 DNA reads TGTGCCAGCAGTTACAGGTCCGGGAGCTATGGCTACACCTTC.

The chain carries TRBV25-1 and TRBJ2-2, with 9 bases that match TRBD2. The ends lost 4 bases at V and 7 bases at J; junction bases unmatched: 13. The CDR3 length is 17 residues. Germline lookup yields CDR1 MGHDK and CDR2 SYGVNS. CDR3 in DNA: TGTGCCAGCAGTGGAGCTGGCGGGAGGGGGTCGTTCGGGGAGCTGTTTTTT. This gives the protein CASSGAGGRGSFGELFF.

This chain links TRBV30 with TRBJ2-7; D is undetermined. The CDR3 has 12 amino acids. V was pared by 3 bases and J by 5 bases, with 11 bases between. CDR1 is GTSNPN and CDR2 is SVGIG in the germline V gene (reference sequence). The CDR3 region has the DNA TGTGCCTGGAGGGGCTCGGGCGACGAGCAGTACTTC. Translation gives CAWRGSGDEQYF.

The chain couples TRBV6-6 to TRBJ1-6, with D possibly being TRBD1 (5 bases). The CDR3 contains 14 residues. The germline V gene encodes CDR1 MNHNY and CDR2 SVGAGI (reference sequence). The V end was cut by 7 bases, the J end by 7 bases, with 14 bases between. The CDR3: CASTQLEGNSPLHF. The CDR3 DNA reads TGTGCCAGCACCCAGTTGGAGGGGAATTCACCCCTCCACTTT.

J is TRBJ2-7 and V is TRBV27; no clear D gene. CDR3 length: 14 residues. Trimming took 1 base from V and 0 from J, leaving 7 bases between them. CDR1 is MNHEY, CDR2 SMNVEV, per germline (reference sequence). CDR3 region: CASSLLGDSYEQYF. The CDR3 DNA sequence: TGTGCCAGCAGTTTATTGGGCGACTCCTACGAGCAGTACTTC.

This chain connects TRBV28 to TRBJ1-4, with D maybe TRBD1 (5 bases). Germline CDR1 MDHEN, CDR2 SYDVKM. This CDR3 spans 14 amino acids. Between the trimmed V and J ends, which lost 5 bases and 6 bases, there was a span of 13 bases. In nucleotides, the CDR3 is TGTGCCAGCAGTGCGGTTCTAGGGGATGAAAAACTGTTTTTT. This sequence encodes CASSAVLGDEKLFF.

The chain's CDR3 is CASSSGQGKYNEQFF. The CDR3 DNA reads as TGTGCCAGCAGCTCGGGACAGGGAAAGTACAATGAGCAGTTCTTC. V and J are TRBV5-6 and TRBJ2-1, with 9 nucleotides matching TRBD1. The germline V gene has CDR1 SGHDT and CDR2 YYEEEE. Trimming removed 3 bases from V and 4 bases from J; junction bases left unmatched: 5. CDR3 length: 15 residues.

The chain combines TRBV7-2 with TRBJ2-3, with no clear D. The germline gives CDR1 SGHTA, CDR2 FQGNSA. Trimming shortened V by 5 bases and J by 2 bases, and 11 bases separated the two germline ends. This CDR3 contains 14 residues. This CDR3 is CASSHRRYTDTQYF. For the CDR3, the DNA is TGTGCCAGCAGCCACCGTCGATACACAGATACGCAGTATTTT.

As regards this clone: One end of the junction does not line up with germline, which may come from a read error. This chain links TRBV30 with TRBJ1-1, with a tentative D call TRBD1 (6 bases). CDR1 is GTSNPN and CDR2 is SVGIG in the germline V gene (reference sequence). The CDR3 runs 13 residues. In DNA, the CDR3 is TGTGCCGGGAGGACAGCGATGAACACTGAAGCTTTCTTT. This codes for CAGRTAMNTEAFF. Based on the CDR3 plus reference TRBV30 and TRBJ1-1, the full variable domain is SQTIHQWPATLVQPVGSPLSLECTVEGTSNPNLYWYRQAAGRGLQLLFYSVGIGQISSEVPQNLSASRPQDRQFILSSKKLLLSDSGFYLCAGRTAMNTEAFFGQGTRLTVV.

This chain uses TRBV5-1 with TRBJ2-2; D not certain. Trimming cost V 3 bases and J 3 bases, with 9 bases left between them. Per the germline V gene, CDR1 is SGHRS and CDR2 is YFSETQ. This CDR3 has 14 residues. CDR3 sequence reads: CASSSGSDTGELFF. The CDR3 DNA is TGCGCCAGCAGCTCCGGTTCAGACACCGGGGAGCTGTTTTTT.

The chain has TRBV10-2 and TRBJ2-1; unclear D gene. CDR1 and CDR2 (germline): WSHSY, SAAADI. V shed 2 bases and J shed 8 bases, with 7 bases lying between them. This CDR3 contains 12 residues. The CDR3 nucleotides read TGCGCCAGCAGTGAGAATTCCGATGAGCAGTTCTTC. Translating gives CASSENSDEQFF.

V usage is TRBV7-6 and J usage is TRBJ2-1; 12 nucleotides line up with TRBD2. Germline trimming cut 0 bases from V and 6 bases from J; bases unmatched to any gene: 3. The CDR3 loop spans 16 amino acids. Per the germline V gene, CDR1 is SGHVS and CDR2 is FNYEAQ. The CDR3 bases are TGTGCCAGCAGCTTAGCGCTAGCGGGGGGGTCCAATGAGCAGTTCTTC. Protein product: CASSLALAGGSNEQFF. Full variable domain (missing parts from reference TRBV7-6 and TRBJ2-1): GAGVSQSPRYKVTKRGQDVALRCDPISGHVSLYWYRQALGQGPEFLTYFNYEAQQDKSGLPNDRFSAERPEGSISTLTIQRTEQRDSAMYRCASSLALAGGSNEQFFGPGTRLTVL.

V gene TRBV29-1 combines with J gene TRBJ2-7; D call uncertain. Germline V gene data show CDR1 as SQVTM and CDR2 as ANQGSEA. V lost 6 bases, J lost 0 bases, and 12 bases lay in between. The length of the CDR3 is 13 residues. Here the CDR3 DNA reads TGCAGCGTAAGAGGCCAGAGCTCCTACGAGCAGTACTTC. Translated: CSVRGQSSYEQYF.

This clone was seen a few times. CDR3 amino acids: CASSLRPLPSYEQYF. The DNA of the CDR3 is TGTGCCAGCAGCTTAAGGCCCCTACCCTCCTACGAGCAGTACTTC. The J gene is TRBJ2-7, the V gene TRBV7-2; D is unresolved. CDR3 size: 15 residues. The V gene lost 2 bases and the J gene lost 0 bases, with 11 bases spanning the gap. In germline, CDR1 is SGHTA, CDR2 FQGNSA.

J is TRBJ2-5 and V is TRBV7-6, with a tentative D call TRBD2 (6 bases). The CDR3 covers 15 residues. Trimming removed 1 base from V and 0 bases from J, with 9 bases in between. Germline V gene lookup returns CDR1 SGHVS and CDR2 FNYEAQ. CDR3 residues: CASSLEGRNQETQYF. In DNA, the CDR3 is TGTGCCAGCAGCTTAGAAGGGAGGAACCAAGAGACCCAGTACTTC.

This rearrangement joins TRBV10-3 to TRBJ2-7, with D perhaps given as TRBD1 or TRBD2 (5 bases each). Trimming cost V 4 bases and J 6 bases, with 16 bases left between them. The CDR3 covers 14 residues. Germline CDR1 and CDR2: ENHRY and SYGVKD. The CDR3 DNA reads as TGTGCCATCAGTGCAGGACTTGTTGGGACCGAGCAGTACTTC. Translation: CAISAGLVGTEQYF.

This clone was counted a few times. Additional DNA sequences in this sample encode the identical CDR3. The chain recombines TRBV6-5 with TRBJ1-6, with a tentative D call TRBD1 (5 bases). This CDR3 has 15 amino acids. Per germline, CDR1 MNHEY and CDR2 SVGAGI. The V and J ends lost 0 bases and 7 bases respectively, with 10 bases between them. Here the CDR3 DNA reads TGTGCCAGCAGTTACTCAGTCCAGGGAAATTCACCCCTCCACTTT. It yields the protein CASSYSVQGNSPLHF.

The chain recombines TRBV10-3 with TRBJ2-7, with 9 bases lining up with TRBD2. V was pared by 6 bases and J by 7 bases, with 10 bases of the junction left unmatched. Germline lookup yields CDR1 ENHRY and CDR2 SYGVKD. This CDR3 spans 14 amino acids. CDR3 sequence reads: CAISDSGGRGEQYF. Written as DNA, the CDR3 is TGTGCCATCAGCGATAGCGGGGGAAGGGGGGAGCAGTACTTC.

The chain combines TRBV4-3 with TRBJ1-2, with unresolved D. CDR1 is LGHNA and CDR2 is YSLEER in the germline V gene. CDR3 length: 13 residues. The V and J ends lost 0 bases and 4 bases respectively, with 6 bases between them. CDR3 sequence (DNA): TGCGCCAGCAGCCAAGATTTGGCCTATGGCTACACCTTC. Protein sequence: CASSQDLAYGYTF.

The rearrangement joins TRBV11-2 to TRBJ1-1; D not resolved. The CDR3 is 14 residues long. In germline, CDR1 is SGHAT, CDR2 FQNNGV. With 3 bases removed from V and 1 base from J, the gap between germline ends came to 9 bases. DNA for the CDR3: TGTGCCAGCAGCTTGCAGTTGGAGAACACTGAAGCTTTCTTT. Its translation: CASSLQLENTEAFF.

The rearrangement uses TRBV30 and TRBJ1-2; D is unresolved. V was shortened by 3 bases and J by 5 bases, with 10 bases between the two germline ends. The CDR3 totals 12 residues. Germline V gives CDR1 GTSNPN, CDR2 SVGIG (reference sequence). The CDR3, as DNA: TGTGCCTGGAGCCCCGTGGCGTATGGCTACACCTTC. Translated, it gives CAWSPVAYGYTF.

The chain has TRBV5-1 and TRBJ2-7; D assignment may be TRBD1 or TRBD2 (7 bases each). Trimming took 0 bases from V and 7 from J, leaving 17 bases between them. Germline V CDR1 and CDR2: SGHRS, YFSETQ. The CDR3 totals 15 residues. In DNA form, the CDR3 reads TGCGCCAGCAGCTTGGAGTTAGCCAGGGGGGGTGAGCAGTACTTC. Residues: CASSLELARGGEQYF.

The rearrangement links TRBV5-1 to TRBJ2-2; possibly TRBD2 for D (5 bases). This CDR3 region has 14 residues. The V and J ends lost 4 bases and 6 bases respectively, with 13 bases between them. Germline V gene data show CDR1 as SGHRS and CDR2 as YFSETQ. The CDR3 sequence is CASSLEAMAGELFF. The CDR3 DNA is TGCGCCAGCAGCCTGGAGGCTATGGCCGGGGAGCTGTTTTTT.

The chain combines TRBV9 with TRBJ2-1, with TRBD1 as a possible D gene (6 bases). Per germline, CDR1 SGDLS and CDR2 YYNGEE. The V and J ends lost 1 base and 4 bases respectively, with 12 bases between them. The CDR3 is 15 amino acids. DNA of the CDR3: TGTGCCAGCAGCGTACAAGGGGGTACTTACAATGAGCAGTTCTTC. Its protein is CASSVQGGTYNEQFF. Full variable domain (rest looked up from reference TRBV9 and TRBJ2-1): DSGVTQTPKHLITATGQRVTLRCSPRSGDLSVYWYQQSLDQGLQFLIQYYNGEERAKGNILERFSAQQFPDLHSELNLSSLELGDSALYFCASSVQGGTYNEQFFGPGTRLTVL.

V usage is TRBV11-2 and J usage is TRBJ2-7, with D unresolved. Germline CDR1 SGHAT, CDR2 FQNNGV. This CDR3 region has 15 residues. V lost 3 bases to trimming and J lost 0 bases, with 12 bases between them. This CDR3 reads CASSLGSVPSYEQYF. CDR3 sequence (DNA): TGTGCCAGCAGCTTGGGCAGCGTACCCTCCTACGAGCAGTACTTC. Complete variable domain (other parts from reference TRBV11-2 and TRBJ2-7): EAGVAQSPRYKIIEKRQSVAFWCNPISGHATLYWYQQILGQGPKLLIQFQNNGVVDDSQLPKDRFSAERLKGVDSTLKIQPAKLEDSAVYLCASSLGSVPSYEQYFGPGTRLTVT.

This rearrangement joins TRBV15 to TRBJ2-3; D remains ambiguous. The CDR3 extends over 16 amino acids. Between the trimmed V and J ends, which lost 3 bases and 1 base, there was a span of 14 bases. The germline V gene encodes CDR1 LNHNV and CDR2 YYDKDF (reference sequence). The CDR3 DNA sequence: TGTGCCACCAGCAGCTTGACTCGTGCGGGCACAGATACGCAGTATTTT. Residues: CATSSLTRAGTDTQYF. The full variable domain, its missing parts supplied by reference TRBV15 and TRBJ2-3, is DAMVIQNPRYQVTQFGKPVTLSCSQTLNHNVMYWYQQKSSQAPKLLFHYYDKDFNNEADTPDNFQSRRPNTSFCFLDIRSPGLGDTAMYLCATSSLTRAGTDTQYFGPGTRLTVL.

This chain joins TRBV4-3 and TRBJ1-2; 11 nucleotides agree with TRBD1. Losses at the gene ends were 2 bases for V and 8 bases for J; bases not matched to a gene: 4. Germline V gene lookup returns CDR1 LGHNA and CDR2 YSLEER. This CDR3 is built from 14 residues. CDR3 nucleotide sequence: TGCGCCAGCAGCCAAAGGGGACAGGGGGGAGGCTACACCTTC. It yields the protein CASSQRGQGGGYTF.